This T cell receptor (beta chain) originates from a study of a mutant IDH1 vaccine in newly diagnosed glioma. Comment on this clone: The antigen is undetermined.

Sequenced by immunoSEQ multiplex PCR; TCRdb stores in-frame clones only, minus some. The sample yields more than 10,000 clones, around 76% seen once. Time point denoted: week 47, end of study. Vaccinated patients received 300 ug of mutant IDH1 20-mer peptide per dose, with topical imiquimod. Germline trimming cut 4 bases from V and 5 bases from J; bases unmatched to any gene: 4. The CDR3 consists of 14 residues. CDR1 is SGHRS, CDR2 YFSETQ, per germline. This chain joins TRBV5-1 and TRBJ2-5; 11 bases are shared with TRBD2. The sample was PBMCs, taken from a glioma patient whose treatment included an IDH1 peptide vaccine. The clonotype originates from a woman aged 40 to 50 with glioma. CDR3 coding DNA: TGCGCCAGCAGCCCGACTAGCGGGGCGGAGACCCAGTACTTC. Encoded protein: CASSPTSGAETQYF.